This TCR beta chain was sequenced for a study of blood T cell repertoires in COVID-19. Trimming left V 0 bases short and J 6 bases short, with 9 bases between. CDR1 is SGHRS, CDR2 YFSETQ, per germline. The length of the CDR3 is 14 residues. In regard to this clone: This specimen includes other DNA sequences encoding the same CDR3.

Sequencing was performed with immunoSEQ multiplex PCR; in TCRdb, only in-frame clones are kept and a portion is missing. The repertoire includes about 400,000 clones, approximately 88% of them detected once, and approximately 2% sits in the top ten. The receptor's source is a middle-aged woman with acute COVID-19. The sequenced sample was PBMCs or T cells enriched from blood (not recorded which). The V call is TRBV5-1, the J call TRBJ1-4; tentative D call: TRBD1 (5 bases). The CDR3 spells CASSLGGGDEKLFF. The CDR3, as DNA: TGCGCCAGCAGCTTGGGCGGGGGGGATGAAAAACTGTTTTTT.